This is a list of T cell receptor beta chains from one sample in a study of PD-L1 blockade in urothelial cancer. Method: immunoSEQ multiplex PCR; TCRdb's copy keeps in-frame clones and lacks some. The table includes approximately 94,000 clones, around 86% detected once. The source was PBMCs, collected around atezolizumab (anti-PD-L1) treatment. Source of these receptors: a man aged 55 to 69 with urothelial cancer. The CDR3 runs from the conserved cysteine through the conserved F or W. Fields, in order: D gene, clone size, V gene, J gene, CDR3 DNA, CDR3 protein. A D gene is named only where the DNA matches it firmly. Some rows mark clone size as missing; the rest say once, few, many or name a class of expanded clone.

TRBD1,once,TRBV5-1,TRBJ2-2,TGCGCCAGCAGCATGGAGGTGGGACAGGGGTCCGGGGAGCTGTTTTTT,CASSMEVGQGSGELFF
TRBD1,.,TRBV4-2,TRBJ1-2,TGTGCCAGCAGCCAGACCCGGCAGGCCTCCCCCAGGGGGGGCTACACCTTC,CASSQTRQASPRGGYTF
TRBD1,once,TRBV19,TRBJ2-7,TGTGCCAGTAGTCTGGGACAGAGCTTCTACGAGCAGTACTTC,CASSLGQSFYEQYF
.,.,TRBV27,TRBJ2-7,TGTGCCAGCAGTTTAGGCGCTAGCTCCAGCCCCGAGCAGTACTTC,CASSLGASSSPEQYF
.,.,TRBV4-1,TRBJ2-2,TGCGCCAGCAGCCAAGCGTGGGGCCCCACCGGGGAGCTGTTTTTT,CASSQAWGPTGELFF
TRBD2,.,TRBV7-9,TRBJ2-5,TGTGCCAGCAGCTCCCCCCCAGCGGGGGTACCCTTGGGGGAGACCCAGTACTTC,CASSSPPAGVPLGETQYF
.,few,TRBV5-8,TRBJ1-1,TGTGCCAGCAGCTCGGATGCAGGGGACACTGAAGCTTTCTTT,CASSSDAGDTEAFF
.,.,TRBV2,TRBJ2-1,TGTGCCAACTTTGCCGGGACTCGAAAGTTCTTC,CANFAGTRKFF
TRBD1,.,TRBV10-3,TRBJ2-1,TGTGCCGCCCTAGGGGGACAGGGTAACAATGAGCAGTTCTTC,CAALGGQGNNEQFF
TRBD2,.,TRBV9,TRBJ2-2,TGTGCCAGCGCTCAAACTAGCGGGGGTCTGGGGACCGGGGAGCTGTTTTTT,CASAQTSGGLGTGELFF
.,.,TRBV7-6,TRBJ1-1,TGTGCCAGCAGCTATCTCGGGGGGAAGAACACTGAAGCTTTCTTT,CASSYLGGKNTEAFF
.,.,TRBV18,TRBJ2-7,TGTGCCAGCTCATTACGGGACATCTACGAGCAGTACTTC,CASSLRDIYEQYF
TRBD2,.,TRBV11-2,TRBJ2-1,TGTGCCAGCAGCTTAGATCTGCTAGCGGGATTCTACAATGAGCAGTTCTTC,CASSLDLLAGFYNEQFF
.,few,TRBV4-3,TRBJ1-4,TGCGCCAGCAGCCAAGATAGCTGGGATGGGAGCGAAAAACTGTTTTTT,CASSQDSWDGSEKLFF
TRBD2,.,TRBV5-1,TRBJ2-1,TGCGCCAGCAGCTCTGAAAGCGGGACTGAGCAGTTCTTC,CASSSESGTEQFF
TRBD1,.,TRBV28,TRBJ1-3,TGTGCCACCGAGGGACAGGGTACAGGAAACACCATATATTTT,CATEGQGTGNTIYF
TRBD1,.,TRBV29-1,TRBJ2-1,TGCAGCACCGGACAGGGAGGTAATGAGCAGTTCTTC,CSTGQGGNEQFF
TRBD1,once,TRBV4-1,TRBJ2-6,TGCGCCAGCAGCCATGTCCCGGGACAGGGGGCTGGGGCCAACGTCCTGACTTTC,CASSHVPGQGAGANVLTF
.,.,TRBV18,TRBJ2-1,TGTGCCAGCTCACCCCCATCGGGGGATGAGCAGTTCTTC,CASSPPSGDEQFF
.,.,TRBV9,TRBJ2-7,TGTGCCAGCAGCCCTCAAGGGGGAACAGCCGCTCTGGACGAGCAGTACTTC,CASSPQGGTAALDEQYF
TRBD1,.,TRBV19,TRBJ1-1,TGTGCCAGTAGTAGCAGGGTCGGGACAGGGGGCACTGAAGCTTTCTTT,CASSSRVGTGGTEAFF
TRBD1,.,TRBV18,TRBJ2-7,TGTGCCAGCTCACCGGGACAGGGGCTCTACGAGCAGTACTTC,CASSPGQGLYEQYF
TRBD1,.,TRBV7-9,TRBJ1-6,TGTGCCAGCAGCTCAACAGGGGCACCCCTCCACTTT,CASSSTGAPLHF
TRBD1,.,TRBV28,TRBJ2-7,TGTGCCAGCAGTCTACGACAGGGCTACGAGCAGTACTTC,CASSLRQGYEQYF
.,.,TRBV19,TRBJ1-5,TGTGCCAGTAGTATAGGAGGCGGGTCAGGACAGCACTATCAGCCCCAGCATTTT,CASSIGGGSGQHYQPQHF
TRBD1,few,TRBV7-2,TRBJ1-2,TGTGCCAGCAGCTTAGATGGGGACAGCTATGGCTACACCTTC,CASSLDGDSYGYTF
.,.,TRBV11-3,TRBJ1-1,TGTGCCAGCAGCCCCATAGGGACTAACACTGAAGCTTTCTTT,CASSPIGTNTEAFF
.,.,TRBV28,TRBJ2-5,TGTGCCAGCAGACTACAGGGTGGAGAGACCCAGTACTTC,CASRLQGGETQYF
.,.,TRBV6-1,TRBJ2-3,TGTGCCAGCAGACAGAGTCCGGGGGGCCCAGATACGCAGTATTTT,CASRQSPGGPDTQYF
.,.,TRBV5-8,TRBJ2-3,TGTGCCAGCAGCTTTTGGGCCGGGGTTACAGATACGCAGTATTTT,CASSFWAGVTDTQYF
.,.,TRBV18,TRBJ1-1,TGTGCCAGCTCGGGTGACAGTAATGAAGCTTTCTTT,CASSGDSNEAFF
.,.,TRBV30,TRBJ2-7,TGTGCCTGGAGTACCGGTCATACCGGCTACGAGCAGTACTTC,CAWSTGHTGYEQYF
TRBD1,.,TRBV6-1,TRBJ1-6,TGTGCCAGCAGGACAGGGGGTTCACCCCTCCACTTT,CASRTGGSPLHF
.,.,TRBV9,TRBJ2-7,TGTGCCAGCAGCCCCCGGGTGGGAGACGAGCAGTACTTC,CASSPRVGDEQYF
.,.,TRBV29-1,TRBJ2-5,TGCAGCGTGGCCCTCGGAGGGCTATCAGAGACCCAGTACTTC,CSVALGGLSETQYF
TRBD2,.,TRBV7-8,TRBJ2-7,TGTGCCAGCAGCTTAGGGTTTACTAGCGGGACCACCTACGAGCAGTACTTC,CASSLGFTSGTTYEQYF
TRBD2,.,TRBV19,TRBJ2-1,TGTGCCAGTAGCCCCATGGGGACTAGCGGGGTATACGAGCAGTTCTTC,CASSPMGTSGVYEQFF
TRBD2,.,TRBV5-1,TRBJ2-5,TGCGCCAGCAGCCAGGGAGCGGGGGGGGGCGAGACCCAGTACTTC,CASSQGAGGGETQYF
.,.,TRBV6-5,TRBJ2-7,TGTGCCAGCTACTCCAGGGCCAACGAGCAGTACTTC,CASYSRANEQYF
TRBD1,.,TRBV7-7,TRBJ2-5,TGTGCTAGCAGCCCCGCCGGGACAGGGGGAGAGACCCAGTACTTC,CASSPAGTGGETQYF
TRBD2,.,TRBV5-4,TRBJ2-7,TGTGCCAGCAGCTTGAGTGCGGGGGGTCCCTACGAGCAGTACTTC,CASSLSAGGPYEQYF
.,.,TRBV27,TRBJ2-1,TGTGCCAGCACCCCAACCCGACAGAACAATGAGCAGTTCTTC,CASTPTRQNNEQFF
.,.,TRBV27,TRBJ2-7,TGTGCCAGCAGGGCGGGGCTGAGCTCCTACGAGCAGTACTTC,CASRAGLSSYEQYF
.,once,TRBV27,TRBJ1-2,TGTGCCAGCAGTCCGACCCCGGACAGTCCCTATGGCTACACCTTC,CASSPTPDSPYGYTF
TRBD1,.,TRBV29-1,TRBJ2-5,TGCAGCGTTAGGGGGCGAGACAGCCTAAAAGAGACCCAGTACTTC,CSVRGRDSLKETQYF
.,.,TRBV13,TRBJ2-6,TGTGCCAGCAGCTTCTCTCGCTCTGGGGCCAACGTCCTGACTTTC,CASSFSRSGANVLTF
.,.,TRBV19,TRBJ1-2,TGTGCCAGTAGTACCTTCGGAGACTATGGCTACACCTTC,CASSTFGDYGYTF
.,.,TRBV11-2,TRBJ2-3,TGTGCCAGCAGCGAGAGGTATTGGGAGCCAGATACGCAGTATTTT,CASSERYWEPDTQYF
.,.,TRBV9,TRBJ1-1,TGTGCCAGCAGCGTAGGGCCGGCAGGCAGGGCCGCTGAAGCTTTCTTT,CASSVGPAGRAAEAFF
TRBD1,.,TRBV9,TRBJ2-7,TGTGCCAGCAGCGAGGAGGATTCCACAGGGGCCGCCGGAGGATACGAGCAGTACTTC,CASSEEDSTGAAGGYEQYF
TRBD1,.,TRBV5-1,TRBJ1-2,TGCGCCAGCAGCCCAACGACCATTCAGGGGGCCTATGGCTACACCTTC,CASSPTTIQGAYGYTF
.,.,TRBV5-4,TRBJ2-7,TGTGCCAGCAGCTTGAAGGACAAGACCTACGAGCAGTACTTC,CASSLKDKTYEQYF
TRBD1,.,TRBV5-1,TRBJ2-7,TGCGCCAGCAGCCCCGGGGACAGGGGGCGCGCCTACGAGCAGTACTTC,CASSPGDRGRAYEQYF
.,.,TRBV11-2,TRBJ1-1,TGTGCCAGCAGCTTAGAGGGCACAGGGTTCAGGTGGGGAGCTTTCTTT,CASSLEGTGFRWGAFF
.,.,TRBV6-5,TRBJ1-1,TGTGCCAGCAACCTTCAGTCTGAAGCTTTCTTT,CASNLQSEAFF